The 2 T cell receptor beta chains below were found in one sample sequenced in a study of T cells after yellow fever vaccination. TCRdb redid the calling of the 5' RACE reads with MiXCR, one entry per CDR3 protein. Here the sample spans about 400,000 distinct CDR3 sequences, roughly 6.1% being singletons. The specimen comprised PBMCs, sampled 5 days after the yellow fever booster vaccination. The receptors were sampled from a young man who received the YFV17D yellow fever vaccine.

The J gene is TRBJ2-1, the V gene TRBV20-1; 8 bases fit TRBD2. The trim removed 5 bases at V and 4 bases at J, leaving 7 bases unmatched. The germline CDR1 and CDR2 sequences are DFQATT and SNEGSKA (reference sequence). This CDR3 is 14 amino acids long. The CDR3 here is CSAPPQRGYNEQFF. CDR3 sequence (DNA): TGCAGTGCTCCCCCCCAGCGGGGGTACAATGAGCAGTTCTTC.

This clonotype was counted many times. The chain's CDR3 is CASSLSGITYEQYF. CDR3 bases: TGTGCCAGCAGCTTGAGCGGGATAACCTACGAGCAGTACTTC. The chain joins TRBV7-9 to TRBJ2-7; 7 nucleotides align to TRBD2. After removal of 3 bases from V and 2 bases from J, the junction contained 4 bases not matched to a gene. Germline V gene lookup returns CDR1 SEHNR and CDR2 FQNEAQ (reference sequence). The CDR3 length is 14 residues.